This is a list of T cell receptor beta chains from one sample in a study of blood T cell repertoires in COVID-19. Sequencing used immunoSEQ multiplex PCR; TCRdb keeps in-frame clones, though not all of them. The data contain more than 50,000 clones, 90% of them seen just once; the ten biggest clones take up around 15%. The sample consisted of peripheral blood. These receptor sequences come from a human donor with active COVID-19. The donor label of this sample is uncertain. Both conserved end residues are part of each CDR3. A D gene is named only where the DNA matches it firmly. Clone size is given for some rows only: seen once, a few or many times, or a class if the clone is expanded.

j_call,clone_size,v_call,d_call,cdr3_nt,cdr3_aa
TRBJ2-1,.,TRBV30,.,TGTGCCTGGAGTGCGGGACTCATCCCAAATGAGCAGTTCTTC,CAWSAGLIPNEQFF
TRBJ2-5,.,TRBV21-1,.,TGTGCCAGCAGCCCCCAGGACAGGGAAGAGACCCAGTACTTC,CASSPQDREETQYF
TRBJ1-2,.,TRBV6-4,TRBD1,TGTGCCAGCAGGGCCGGGACAGGGTATGGTGGCTACACCTTC,CASRAGTGYGGYTF
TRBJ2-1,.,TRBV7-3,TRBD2,TGTGCCAGCAGCCCCACCTCCGGACTAGCGACTTACAATGAGCAGTTCTTC,CASSPTSGLATYNEQFF
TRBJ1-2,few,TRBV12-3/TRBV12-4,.,TGTGCCAGCAGTCCGGGACTTGGCTACACCTTC,CASSPGLGYTF
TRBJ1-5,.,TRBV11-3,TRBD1,TGTGCCAGCACCGAGGTCCAGGGGGCTCATCAGCCCCAGCATTTT,CASTEVQGAHQPQHF
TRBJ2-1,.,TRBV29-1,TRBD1,TGCAGCGTAGAACGGACAGGGCGCTCCTACAATGAGCAGTTCTTC,CSVERTGRSYNEQFF
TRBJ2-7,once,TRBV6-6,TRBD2,TGTGCCAGCAGTTCCCCCCGGCGGGAGGTGTTCTACGAGCAGTACTTC,CASSSPRREVFYEQYF
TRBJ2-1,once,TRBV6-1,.,TGTGCCAGCAGTGATTGGTCGCGTGACAATGAGCAGTTCTTC,CASSDWSRDNEQFF
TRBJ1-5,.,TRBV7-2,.,TGTGCCAGCAGCTTAGCTTCCGGGGAACAGCCCCAGCATTTT,CASSLASGEQPQHF
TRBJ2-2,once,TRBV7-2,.,TGTGCCAGCAGCATCCCAGGGGGGCGGTACACCGGGGAGCTGTTTTTT,CASSIPGGRYTGELFF
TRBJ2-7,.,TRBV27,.,TGTGCCAGCAGTTCCCGGTACTACGAGCAGTACTTC,CASSSRYYEQYF
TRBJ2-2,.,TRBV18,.,TGTGCCAGCTCACTCGGCGGGCCCACCGGGGAGCTGTTTTTT,CASSLGGPTGELFF
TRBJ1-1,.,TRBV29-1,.,TGCAGCGTTGCGGGAGGTTACATGAACACTGAAGCTTTCTTT,CSVAGGYMNTEAFF